This entry features one TCR beta chain sequence. The data originate from a study of blood T cell repertoires in COVID-19. The authors' processing: Cell counts per sample came from amplifying reference gene primers. Measured with immunoSEQ multiplex PCR; TCRdb has only the in-frame clones, and not every one. V and J calls and clone size come straight from that table; D and trimming were deduced from the DNA. The table records just over 200,000 clones, around 80% of them present only once. CDR3 length: 11 residues. Germline V lookup: CDR1 SGHRS, CDR2 YFSETQ. V was cut by 7 bases and J by 2 bases, with 6 bases left in between.

The genes are TRBV5-1 and TRBJ2-5, with unresolved D. Sequencing was carried out using peripheral blood. The sequence derives from a woman between 70 and 85 years old with acute or convalescent COVID-19. CDR3 in DNA: TGCGCCAGCGGGCCTCAAGAGACCCAGTACTTC. Translating it yields CASGPQETQYF.